This section outlines one TCR beta chain sequence together with its context. V shed 6 bases and J 10 bases; nucleotides not matched to a gene: 7. Per germline, CDR1 ENHRY and CDR2 SYGVKD. CDR3 size: 13 residues. The sample comes from a study of Ad26.COV2.S vaccination and SARS-CoV-2 variants. TCRdb keeps only in-frame clones here, not all; method: immunoSEQ multiplex PCR. The data show about 350,000 clones, with more than 85% seen just once and roughly 4.8% held by the top ten. The treatment: around 19 received Ad26.COV2.S at low or high dose, single or two shots; about 5 received placebo; per-sample allocation not given. The investigators took samples on day 63 after the first vaccine or placebo injection. An Ad26 vector expressing Wuhan-strain SARS-CoV-2 spike constituted the vaccine.

The source was peripheral blood, collected in a trial of Ad26.COV2.S vaccine versus placebo. The sequence derives from a person between 18 and 60 years old who received the Ad26.COV2.S COVID-19 vaccine or a placebo. The rearrangement joins TRBV10-3 to TRBJ2-1, with 9 bases matching TRBD1. CDR3 DNA: TGTGCCATCAGCCTCGGACAGGGGCAGGAGCAGTTCTTC. Its translation is CAISLGQGQEQFF.